One sample yielded the 18 T cell receptor beta chains listed below, sequenced in a study of circulating CD8 cells and anti-PD-1 response in melanoma. Four subsets defined by PD-1 and/or TIGIT were sorted from live CD3+CD8+TCRalphabeta+ cells. TCR libraries were prepared from 15 ng of total RNA with the QIAseq Immune Repertoire TCR panel. TCRdb reanalysed the reads using MiXCR and keeps one entry per CDR3 protein. The sample lists 550 to 700 distinct CDR3 sequences; around 6.6% were seen once. The sample was CD8+ T cells from PBMCs, taken at baseline or after one month of anti-PD-1 therapy (not recorded which). The receptor source for this set is a human donor with melanoma.

The table lists this clonotype with a few counts. V is TRBV19 and J is TRBJ1-2; D is perhaps TRBD1 (6 bases). This CDR3 region has 13 residues. The germline gives CDR1 LNHDA, CDR2 SQIVND (reference sequence). V was trimmed by 4 bases and J by 4 bases, leaving 10 bases between them. CDR3 sequence reads: CASSTPGVYGYTF. In DNA form, the CDR3 reads TGTGCCAGTAGTACGCCAGGGGTCTATGGCTACACCTTC.

Relative to its sample, this clonotype is large (0.1 to 1%). The chain joins TRBV25-1 to TRBJ2-7; 11 bases are a match to TRBD2. In germline, CDR1 is MGHDK, CDR2 SYGVNS. V trimming: 8 bases; J trimming: 3 bases; junction bases outside the gene matches: 0. This CDR3 is 12 amino acids long. Here the CDR3 reads CASGTSGYEQYF. The CDR3 DNA is TGTGCCAGCGGGACTAGCGGCTACGAGCAGTACTTC.

This clonotype was found a few times. V gene TRBV12-3 or TRBV12-4 combines with J gene TRBJ2-7; D remains unclear. Trimming stripped 7 bases from V and 1 base from J, with 11 bases between. The CDR3 is 13 amino acids. The CDR3 protein is CASNVDGSYEQYF. In DNA form, the CDR3 reads TGTGCCAGCAACGTGGACGGGTCCTACGAGCAGTACTTC.

This clonotype counts as medium-sized. The chain has TRBV7-9 and TRBJ1-6; no reliable D call. This CDR3 is 14 amino acids long. The V gene's germline CDR1 is SEHNR and CDR2 FQNEAQ (reference sequence). V gave up 1 base and J gave up 6 bases, with 7 bases separating them. CDR3 bases: TGTGCCAGCAGCTTAGTGGGAGTTAATTCACCCCTCCACTTT. It is translated as CASSLVGVNSPLHF.

This clonotype is large (0.1 to 1%). The chain combines TRBV7-9 with TRBJ2-1; D gene unclear. CDR3 length: 12 residues. In germline, CDR1 is SEHNR, CDR2 FQNEAQ (reference sequence). The V gene lost 4 bases and the J gene lost 2 bases, with 3 bases spanning the gap. For the CDR3, the DNA is TGTGCCAGCAGCTCAGCCTACAATGAGCAGTTCTTC. It translates to CASSSAYNEQFF. The whole variable domain, remainder taken from reference TRBV7-9 and TRBJ2-1, is DTGVSQNPRHKITKRGQNVTFRCDPISEHNRLYWYRQTLGQGPEFLTYFQNEAQLEKSRLLSDRFSAERPKGSFSTLEIQRTEQGDSAMYLCASSSAYNEQFFGPGTRLTVL.

In its sample, this clonotype ranks as large. The rearrangement joins TRBV19 to TRBJ1-1; the match to TRBD1 covers 9 bases. Germline trimming cut 5 bases from V and 5 bases from J; bases unmatched to any gene: 9. The CDR3 is made up of 15 amino acids. Germline V gene sequence: CDR1 LNHDA, CDR2 SQIVND (reference sequence). CDR3: CASSDNRGLITEAFF. CDR3 sequence (DNA): TGTGCCAGTAGTGACAACAGGGGGCTAATTACTGAAGCTTTCTTT. Full variable domain (outside the CDR3, taken from reference TRBV19 and TRBJ1-1): DGGITQSPKYLFRKEGQNVTLSCEQNLNHDAMYWYRQDPGQGLRLIYYSQIVNDFQKGDIAEGYSVSREKKESFPLTVTSAQKNPTAFYLCASSDNRGLITEAFFGQGTRLTVV.

This clonotype is termed medium-sized. CDR3 protein: CSAHKGLAESSTDTQYF. CDR3 DNA sequence: TGCAGCGCACATAAGGGGCTAGCGGAATCTAGCACAGATACGCAGTATTTT. This sequence joins TRBV29-1 and TRBJ2-3; 7 bases agree with TRBD2. In germline, CDR1 is SQVTM, CDR2 ANQGSEA. This CDR3 has 17 residues. V trimming: 7 bases; J trimming: 0 bases; junction bases outside the gene matches: 16.

This clonotype has only one observation. Being one base from a much bigger clone, this may be a read error. Since no conserved phenylalanine or tryptophan closes the CDR3, a read error is the likely cause. The chain carries TRBV29-1 and TRBJ2-7; D is ambiguous. CDR1 and CDR2 (germline): SQVTM, ANQGSEA. The CDR3 length is 11 residues. V was cut by 3 bases and J by 5 bases, with 8 bases left in between. Here the CDR3 reads CSVDLSNEQYL. CDR3 sequence (DNA): TGCAGCGTTGACCTCTCGAACGAGCAGTACCTC.

In regard to this clonotype: Possible read error: a much larger clone is one base away. The V gene is TRBV24-1, the J gene TRBJ2-2, with a possible D match to TRBD2 (7 bases). CDR1 is KGHDR, CDR2 SFDVKD, per germline. The CDR3 contains 15 residues. CDR3 sequence (DNA): TGTGCCACCAGTGATTTCGGGGGGCCCAGCGGGGAGCCGTTTTTT. It is translated as CATSDFGGPSGEPFF.

Within the sample, this clonotype is large. This chain links TRBV9 with TRBJ2-1; D possibly corresponds to TRBD2 (6 bases). The CDR3 runs 14 residues. The ends were cut back, 5 bases at V and 2 bases at J, with 11 bases in the middle. Per germline, CDR1 SGDLS and CDR2 YYNGEE. As DNA, the CDR3 is TGTGCCAGCAGTGGAGGGGCGACCTACAATGAGCAGTTCTTC. Translated, it gives CASSGGATYNEQFF.

Sample share makes this clonotype large (0.1 to 1%). V and J are TRBV19 and TRBJ2-1; TRBD1 aligns across 7 bases. V shed 10 bases and J 8 bases; nucleotides not matched to a gene: 8. This CDR3 is 12 amino acids long. Germline CDR1 reads LNHDA; CDR2 reads SQIVND (reference sequence). The chain's CDR3 is CATRQGWDEQFF. In DNA, the CDR3 is TGTGCCACTCGACAGGGATGGGATGAGCAGTTCTTC. Full variable domain (outside the CDR3, taken from reference TRBV19 and TRBJ2-1): DGGITQSPKYLFRKEGQNVTLSCEQNLNHDAMYWYRQDPGQGLRLIYYSQIVNDFQKGDIAEGYSVSREKKESFPLTVTSAQKNPTAFYLCATRQGWDEQFFGPGTRLTVL.

By share, this clonotype counts as large. V usage is TRBV27 and J usage is TRBJ2-1; D gene unclear. Germline V lookup: CDR1 MNHEY, CDR2 SMNVEV (reference sequence). Deletions cut 4 bases from V and 5 bases from J, with 9 bases between. The CDR3 spans 13 residues. The CDR3 loop reads CASSSNVDNEQFF. For the CDR3, the DNA is TGTGCCAGCAGTTCCAACGTAGACAATGAGCAGTTCTTC.

This clonotype is large within its sample. The chain recombines TRBV14 with TRBJ2-7; the D is unclear. Germline V CDR1 and CDR2: SGHDN, FVKESK. With 4 bases removed from V and 3 bases from J, the gap between germline ends came to 7 bases. The CDR3 totals 12 residues. CDR3 in DNA: TGTGCCAGCAGCCCGGCGAACTACGAGCAGTACTTC. Translating gives CASSPANYEQYF.

In its sample, this clonotype is large (0.1 to 1%). The chain joins TRBV3-1 to TRBJ1-5; the D is unclear. This CDR3 comprises 14 residues. V gave up 1 base and J gave up 7 bases, with 11 bases separating them. Germline V gene sequence: CDR1 LGHDT, CDR2 YNNKEL (reference sequence). CDR3: CASSQGRVRQPQHF. CDR3 bases: TGTGCCAGCAGCCAAGGGAGGGTACGGCAGCCCCAGCATTTT.

Notes on this clonotype: A much larger clone sits a single nucleotide away, making a read error possible. A read error is likely, as this CDR3 ends without the conserved phenylalanine or tryptophan. The chain recombines TRBV14 with TRBJ2-7, with D perhaps matching TRBD1 (6 bases). CDR3 length: 17 residues. V shed 5 bases and J shed 0 bases, with 20 bases lying between them. Germline V gene lookup returns CDR1 SGHDN and CDR2 FVKESK. CDR3 sequence: CASSLSSPGTRSYEQYL. The CDR3 nucleotides read TGTGCCAGCAGCTTATCGTCGCCAGGGACACGCTCCTACGAGCAGTACCTC.

This clonotype qualifies as medium-sized (0.01 to 0.1%). The rearrangement joins TRBV29-1 to TRBJ2-1, with 15 nucleotides matching TRBD2. Trimming at V came to 0 bases and at J to 8 bases, leaving 14 bases not matched to a gene. The CDR3 has 19 amino acids. In germline, CDR1 is SQVTM, CDR2 ANQGSEA. The CDR3 sequence is CSVEDLSRTSGRAGDEQFF. The CDR3 DNA reads TGCAGCGTTGAAGATCTTTCGAGGACTAGCGGGAGGGCGGGCGATGAGCAGTTCTTC.

This chain connects TRBV12-3 or TRBV12-4 to TRBJ2-3; D perhaps matches TRBD2 (5 bases). This CDR3 is 15 amino acids long. Deletions cut 6 bases from V and 1 base from J, with 14 bases between. Here the CDR3 reads CASSFETGGTDTQYF. CDR3 DNA: TGTGCCAGCAGCTTCGAGACCGGGGGCACAGATACGCAGTATTTT.

The table lists this clonotype with a few counts. V is TRBV7-8 and J is TRBJ2-3, with 12 bases identical to TRBD2. Germline CDR1 and CDR2: SGHVS and FQNEAQ. V was pared by 3 bases and J by 5 bases, with 3 bases of the junction left unmatched. CDR3 length: 15 residues. CDR3 sequence: CASSFRLAGVDTQYF. As DNA, the CDR3 is TGTGCCAGCAGCTTTCGACTAGCGGGAGTAGATACGCAGTATTTT. The variable domain in full, completed from reference TRBV7-8 and TRBJ2-3, reads GAGVSQSPRYKVAKRGQDVALRCDPISGHVSLFWYQQALGQGPEFLTYFQNEAQLDKSGLPSDRFFAERPEGSVSTLKIQRTQQEDSAVYLCASSFRLAGVDTQYFGPGTRLTVL.